This T cell receptor beta chain originates from a study of regulatory T cells in long-lasting Graves disease (dated by TCRdb to about 2021). Turning to the overall study: Patients with newly diagnosed Graves' disease had been on antithyroid drugs for under 3 months. Peripheral blood TCR sequencing and RNA sequencing compared persistent Graves' disease patients with newly diagnosed Graves' disease patients. The study was conducted in China and was registered as a clinical trial. A total of about 33 samples underwent TCR sequencing, from around 13 patients with persistent Graves' disease and approximately 20 patients with newly diagnosed Graves' disease. Study-wide conclusions, independent of this receptor: Compared with newly diagnosed patients, patients with persistent Graves' disease had lower TCR Shannon entropy and fewer highly expanded clones, which suggests clonal expansion. More public clonotypes were shared among persistent patients (fewer than 3,000) than among newly diagnosed patients (966). Because the primary lesion, thyroid tissue, could not be accessed, the study looked at peripheral blood alone. Only the TCR beta chain was sequenced and analyzed. The authors acknowledged the small sample size as a limitation that may reduce accuracy. Preferential use of TRBV28, TRBJ1-2 and TRBJ2-5 was observed in persistent disease, whereas TRBV20-1 and TRBJ2-1 were favored in newly diagnosed disease.

CDR1 and CDR2 were assigned from the germline V gene as SGHNT and YENEEA. The CDR3 numbers 16 residues from cysteine through phenylalanine. Only the CDR3 DNA is retained, 48 bases long and in frame from the first base. Germline trimming amounts to 5 bases on V and 6 bases on J, with 9 as the count of junction bases outside the gene matches. This clonotype showed up many times. Its specific antigen is unknown. No much larger clone is present one base from it, and per-base qualities are unavailable. Read against the paper, the sample's time point label means: newly diagnosed GD, antithyroid drugs for less than 3 months. For both TCR sequencing and RNA sequencing, RNA was extracted from PBMCs using TRIzol. The diagnosis of Graves' disease followed American Thyroid Association guidelines. Patients for the study were recruited at an endocrinology department in Xi'an, China. From each patient, around 8.3 milliliters of peripheral blood was collected into an EDTA anticoagulant tube. Ficoll Paque Plus density gradient separation was used to isolate PBMCs, and no further T cell sorting was done. RNA quality was checked with an Agilent 2100 Bioanalyzer and agarose gel, and concentration with a NanoDrop 2000.

The library was produced with multiplex PCR. The sequencer listed for this sample is Illumina HiSeq 4000. iRepertoire HTBI primers and Arm-PCR amplification of CDR3 regions were used to construct TCR beta libraries. Before sequencing, the PCR products underwent gel purification. The study's own analysis went as follows. Gene usage analysis of CDR3 amino acid clonotypes used the approximately 62 TRBV and 11 to 15 TRBJ segments found across samples. COPE and FqMerger were used to merge filtered high-quality paired reads into contigs. Contigs were aligned with BLAST to IMGT TRBV, TRBD and TRBJ reference genes, and CDR3 was defined per IMGT. Any clonotype with a frequency above 0.1% was classified as a highly expanded clone. Shannon entropy served as the measure of repertoire diversity, while the Gini coefficient captured V-J evenness. Public clonotypes were defined as clonotypes shared by more than one individual. TCRdb took the public reads, trimmed them with fastp at Q25, ran MiXCR for clone calling and kept in-frame beta chains. Entries that share a CDR3 protein sequence are merged under the most common genes and DNA. The authors' filters were not applied to this entry. This sample holds 600,000 to 650,000 distinct CDR3 sequences; approximately 15% were observed only once. The ten largest clones represent 18% of the sample.

Another study also made use of these data, one on T cells in Graves' hyperthyroidism and ophthalmopathy. The second study reports: Graves' hyperthyroidism was defined as stable when no progression to ophthalmopathy occurred over 18 months of follow-up. Hyperthyroidism patients were aged 18 to 65 years and newly diagnosed, with disease duration of less than 2 months. The study excluded patients with uncontrolled infections, other autoimmune diseases, pregnancy or lactation. Diagnoses were based on clinical symptoms, serum thyroxine and TRAb, thyroid ultrasound and orbital computed tomography. The TCR CDR3 was subjected to a first round of RT-PCR using the HTBI primer set and the Qiagen OneStep RT-PCR kit. Most expanded thyroid clonotypes (frequency above 0.001) were also detected in blood, a finding suggesting that blood repertoires may reflect thyroid immune responses. A 13 V-J signature model separated ophthalmopathy from stable hyperthyroidism, with 87.88% sensitivity and 81.08% specificity in cross-validation and 80%/75% in testing. In validation, progression to ophthalmopathy was predicted by the model with 55% to 71% sensitivity and roughly 76% specificity, a median of about 6.4 months before onset. To identify TCR V-J signatures that set the groups apart, the researchers used a discovery cohort of more than 95 patients, made up of under 45 with Graves' ophthalmopathy and 57 with stable Graves' hyperthyroidism. An independent validation cohort of 18 to 20 hyperthyroidism patients and approximately 15 patients who later progressed to ophthalmopathy tested prospective prediction of ophthalmopathy. For training and testing, the 100 or so patients in the discovery cohort were randomly divided in a 7:3 ratio. In several Graves' hyperthyroidism patients, the study also compared T-cell repertoires from thyroid tissue with T-cell repertoires from blood. After sampling, hyperthyroidism patients received methimazole starting at 30 mg daily, and ophthalmopathy patients received high-dose intravenous methylprednisolone. The libraries were constructed in a second round of multiplex PCR and then size-selected and purified. Libraries were sequenced paired-end with 100 bp reads on an Illumina HiSeq2000. SOAPnuke was used to process the raw data, removing reads that contained adapters or uncalled bases, had a mean Phred below 15, or lacked an exact match to the constant primer or identifier. COPE v1.2.5 was used to merge high-quality paired reads, and clonotypes were defined as unique nucleotide sequences. Clonotypes were aligned to IMGT TRBV, TRBD and TRBJ reference segments using MiTCR v1.1. Only V-J combinations with frequency above 0.0001, covering roughly 99% of repertoires, were analysed. A TCS score was defined as the ratio of F50 (clonal expansion) to E x V (chaos), with BLOSUM62-based TCRdist applied between CDR3 peptides within each V-J. Welch's t-statistics and random forest reduced fewer than 600 V-J features to 10 to 15, which were used in a naive Bayes classifier (R e1071). Sample size was not statistically predetermined, and blinding of investigators to group allocation was not performed. TCR Vbeta CDR3 sequencing of 130 to 150 peripheral blood samples (roughly 41 ophthalmopathy, around 80 hyperthyroidism and approximately 17 progressor patients) is reported in the paper.

Recombination linked TRBV11-3 to TRBJ2-2; 10 middle bases align to TRBD1. The receptor was derived from a woman under 40 with Graves disease. Donor details come from another sample of the same person, matched by shared clones. Source: peripheral blood mononuclear cells (PBMCs), taken at new diagnosis, from a patient treated with antithyroid drugs. Here the CDR3 is given as CASSPRGTGASGELFF. At the DNA level, the sequence is TGTGCCAGCAGCCCCCGAGGGACAGGGGCTTCCGGGGAGCTGTTTTTT. With all but the CDR3 taken from the reference TRBV11-3 and TRBJ2-2 genes, the full variable domain is: EAGVVQSPRYKIIEKKQPVAFWCNPISGHNTLYWYLQNLGQGPELLIRYENEEAVDDSQLPKDRFSAERLKGVDSTLKIQPAELGDSAVYLCASSPRGTGASGELFFGEGSRLTVL.